These 30 T cell receptor beta chains originate from one sample sequenced in a study of cytomegalovirus exposure and HLA in healthy donors. PCR was performed using 60 Vbeta and 13 Jbeta primers. Libraries were prepared by immunoSEQ multiplex PCR; TCRdb keeps only in-frame clonotypes and omits some of them. The data hold about 140,000 clones, with approximately 80% observed a single time. The sequencing sample was made of PBMCs. These TCRs come from a young man in good health and CMV-seronegative.

This clone has only a few counts. In nucleotides, the CDR3 is TGTGCCAGCAGTAAACAGGGGGTGGACACTGAAGCTTTCTTT. Translating gives CASSKQGVDTEAFF. V and J are TRBV27 and TRBJ1-1; 8 positions match TRBD1. The CDR3 consists of 14 residues. V gave up 5 bases and J gave up 3 bases; unmatched junction bases: 5. Germline V gene lookup returns CDR1 MNHEY and CDR2 SMNVEV (reference sequence).

The chain couples TRBV2 to TRBJ1-5; a weak D match, TRBD1 (6 bases). Trimming cost V 7 bases and J 6 bases, with 19 bases left between them. The length of the CDR3 is 15 residues. From germline, CDR1 is SNHLY and CDR2 FYNNEI. The CDR3 reads CASTLGLGGLQPQHF. The CDR3 nucleotides read TGTGCCAGCACTCTGGGATTAGGGGGTCTTCAGCCCCAGCATTTT.

As regards this clone: Other DNA sequences of this sample code for an identical CDR3. The gene calls are TRBV18 and TRBJ2-5; perhaps TRBD1 as D (6 bases). V dropped 3 bases and J dropped 3 bases, with 8 bases sitting between them. Germline assignment: CDR1 KGHSH and CDR2 LQKENI. This CDR3 is 13 amino acids long. The DNA for the CDR3 is TGTGCCAGCTCACCCCCAGGGGAAGAGACCCAGTACTTC. Translating gives CASSPPGEETQYF.

The gene calls are TRBV6-5 and TRBJ2-1; D unresolved. CDR1 and CDR2 from the germline V gene are MNHEY and SVGAGI. With 2 bases removed from V and 15 bases from J, the gap between germline ends came to 5 bases. The CDR3 is 9 amino acids. CDR3 protein: CASSYRRFF. The CDR3 DNA reads TGTGCCAGCAGTTACAGGAGGTTCTTC.

This chain links TRBV28 with TRBJ2-1; D call uncertain. Trimming took off 7 bases at V and 6 bases at J, with 10 bases between the two ends. CDR3 size: 12 residues. From germline, CDR1 is MDHEN and CDR2 SYDVKM. The chain's CDR3 is CASKEKRNEQFF. In DNA form, the CDR3 reads TGTGCCAGCAAAGAGAAGCGCAATGAGCAGTTCTTC.

The DNA for the CDR3 is TGTGCCAGAAGCTTCCACAAACCGGGACTAGCGGGGGAACCGGATACGCAGTATTTT. This sequence encodes CARSFHKPGLAGEPDTQYF. The chain combines TRBV5-3 with TRBJ2-3; 14 bases are shared with TRBD2. Being an ORF, TRBV5-3 has a function that is uncertain. CDR3 length: 19 amino acids. Germline trimming cut 2 bases from V and 6 bases from J; bases unmatched to any gene: 14.

CDR3 sequence: CASSPRGTSGSYEQYF. The CDR3 DNA is TGTGCCAGCTCACCTCGGGGGACTAGCGGGTCCTACGAGCAGTACTTC. The chain recombines TRBV18 with TRBJ2-7, with TRBD2 identical over 12 bases. The CDR3 runs to 16 residues. Unmatched junction bases numbered 4, after V lost 3 bases and J lost 1 base. In germline, CDR1 is KGHSH, CDR2 LQKENI.

This chain connects TRBV25-1 to TRBJ1-5; 7 bases map to TRBD1. The J segment lost 2 bases and the V segment lost 5 bases, leaving 3 bases of the junction unmatched. CDR3 length: 14 residues. CDR1 MGHDK and CDR2 SYGVNS come from the germline V gene. The DNA of the CDR3 is TGTGCCAGCAGTCCTACAGGGGGCAATCAGCCCCAGCATTTT. It translates to CASSPTGGNQPQHF.

The genes are TRBV7-9 and TRBJ2-7; 11 positions agree with TRBD2. This CDR3 has 16 amino acids. Germline CDR1 SEHNR, CDR2 FQNEAQ (reference sequence). Unmatched junction bases numbered 6, after V lost 5 bases and J lost 0 bases. The chain's CDR3 is CASSAILAGGSYEQYF. The CDR3, as DNA: TGTGCCAGCAGCGCTATCCTAGCGGGAGGCTCCTACGAGCAGTACTTC.

The chain joins TRBV7-2 to TRBJ2-7; 11 bases are shared with TRBD2. The CDR3 totals 15 residues. The trim removed 5 bases at V and 6 bases at J, leaving 9 bases unmatched. Germline V gene lookup returns CDR1 SGHTA and CDR2 FQGNSA. Here the CDR3 DNA reads TGTGCCAGCAGCGCGATACTAGCGGGAGTCGGCGAGCAGTACTTC. Translation: CASSAILAGVGEQYF.

This rearrangement joins TRBV4-1 to TRBJ1-2, with 10 bases identical to TRBD1. V trimming: 5 bases; J trimming: 5 bases; junction bases outside the gene matches: 8. Germline CDR1 is MGHRA and CDR2 is YSYEKL. The CDR3 extends over 15 amino acids. CDR3 amino acids: CASSTQTGGRYGYTF. The CDR3, as DNA: TGCGCCAGCAGCACACAGACAGGGGGCCGATATGGCTACACCTTC.

This clone was observed a handful of times. The V gene is TRBV19, the J gene TRBJ1-4, with TRBD1 matching 10 bases. CDR1 is LNHDA and CDR2 is SQIVND in the germline V gene (reference sequence). With 6 bases clipped from V and 6 bases from J, the junction kept 7 bases outside the gene matches. The CDR3 is made up of 15 amino acids. The CDR3 here is CASSQMTGGDEKLFF. The CDR3 DNA follows: TGTGCCAGTAGCCAAATGACAGGGGGCGATGAAAAACTGTTTTTT.

The chain carries TRBV7-9 and TRBJ1-2; 8 nucleotides match TRBD1. Trimming took 5 bases from V and 4 from J; bases not matched to a gene: 6. The germline V gene has CDR1 SEHNR and CDR2 FQNEAQ (reference sequence). CDR3 size: 14 residues. The CDR3 spells CASSPTGTGYGYTF. Here the CDR3 DNA reads TGTGCCAGCAGCCCAACGGGGACAGGCTATGGCTACACCTTC.

The CDR3 spells CASSRRTSGRAEETQYF. The CDR3 DNA sequence: TGTGCCAGCAGCCGTAGGACTAGCGGGAGGGCCGAAGAGACCCAGTACTTC. The chain links TRBV14 to TRBJ2-5, with 15 bases aligning to TRBD2. This CDR3 is 17 amino acids long. The germline V gene has CDR1 SGHDN and CDR2 FVKESK. V lost 4 bases to trimming and J lost 3 bases; unmatched junction nucleotides: 6.

This chain uses TRBV7-2 with TRBJ1-1; 8 bases match TRBD1. The length of the CDR3 is 14 residues. The junction had 6 bases not matched to a gene; V was cut back by 4 bases and J by 5 bases. Per the germline V gene, CDR1 is SGHTA and CDR2 is FQGNSA. The CDR3 protein is CASSSDRGRTEAFF. DNA for the CDR3: TGTGCCAGCAGCTCTGACAGGGGAAGGACTGAAGCTTTCTTT.

This chain links TRBV6-5 with TRBJ1-5; 8 positions agree with TRBD1. The V segment lost 6 bases and the J segment 6 bases; nucleotides outside the gene matches: 7. CDR1 is MNHEY, CDR2 SVGAGI, per germline. There are 14 residues in the CDR3. The CDR3 sequence is CASSSTGAGQPQHF. The CDR3 DNA is TGTGCCAGCAGCTCGACAGGGGCCGGTCAGCCCCAGCATTTT.

This chain joins TRBV11-2 and TRBJ2-3, with 8 bases matching TRBD1. This CDR3 contains 13 residues. The junction had 2 bases not matched to a gene; V was cut back by 5 bases and J by 4 bases. Germline V gives CDR1 SGHAT, CDR2 FQNNGV. CDR3 sequence (DNA): TGTGCCAGCAGCCGGACAGGGTCAGATACGCAGTATTTT. Its protein product is CASSRTGSDTQYF.

The V gene is TRBV18, the J gene TRBJ1-4; D gene uncertain. V gave up 5 bases and J gave up 6 bases, with 10 bases separating them. CDR1 and CDR2 from the germline V gene are KGHSH and LQKENI. The CDR3 totals 13 residues. This CDR3 reads CASSSKEYEKLFF. The CDR3, as DNA: TGTGCCAGCTCATCAAAAGAGTATGAAAAACTGTTTTTT.

The J gene is TRBJ1-2, the V gene TRBV9; TRBD1 matches at 7 bases. The V and J ends lost 4 bases and 8 bases, in that order; junction bases with no gene match: 8. This CDR3 has 13 amino acids. Germline CDR1 reads SGDLS; CDR2 reads YYNGEE. The CDR3 DNA is TGTGCCAGCAGCAAGGACAGGAGTTACGGCTACACCTTC. Translated: CASSKDRSYGYTF.

This sequence joins TRBV2 and TRBJ2-3, with D tentatively TRBD1 (7 bases). The germline gives CDR1 SNHLY, CDR2 FYNNEI. V was pared by 10 bases and J by 4 bases, with 18 bases between. The CDR3 length is 14 residues. In DNA form, the CDR3 reads TGTGCCACCTCGATAACAGGGGAGGCAGATACGCAGTATTTT. It translates to CATSITGEADTQYF. Filled out from reference TRBV2 and TRBJ2-3, the complete variable domain reads EPEVTQTPSHQVTQMGQEVILRCVPISNHLYFYWYRQILGQKVEFLVSFYNNEISEKSEIFDDQFSVERPDGSNFTLKIRSTKLEDSAMYFCATSITGEADTQYFGPGTRLTVL.

This chain joins TRBV7-2 and TRBJ2-7, with D unresolved. V was shortened by 4 bases and J by 5 bases, with 6 bases between the two germline ends. In germline, CDR1 is SGHTA, CDR2 FQGNSA. CDR3 length: 11 amino acids. The DNA for the CDR3 is TGTGCCAGCAGCTGGCAGGACGAGCAGTACTTC. Protein sequence: CASSWQDEQYF.

This clone was detected once. The V gene is TRBV5-1, the J gene TRBJ1-2; D is unresolved. Trimming left V 5 bases short and J 4 bases short, with 9 bases between. Per germline, CDR1 SGHRS and CDR2 YFSETQ. The CDR3 has 12 amino acids. The chain's CDR3 is CASRVGLYGYTF. CDR3 nucleotides: TGCGCCAGCAGGGTCGGACTCTATGGCTACACCTTC.

V gene TRBV2 combines with J gene TRBJ2-1; possible D gene TRBD2, 7 bases. CDR3 size: 14 residues. Germline V gene data show CDR1 as SNHLY and CDR2 as FYNNEI. Trimming took off 8 bases at V and 4 bases at J, with 15 bases between the two ends. The CDR3 DNA is TGTGCCAGCGTGGGGGGGCTAGCTTACAATGAGCAGTTCTTC. This encodes CASVGGLAYNEQFF. The full variable domain, its missing parts supplied by reference TRBV2 and TRBJ2-1, is EPEVTQTPSHQVTQMGQEVILRCVPISNHLYFYWYRQILGQKVEFLVSFYNNEISEKSEIFDDQFSVERPDGSNFTLKIRSTKLEDSAMYFCASVGGLAYNEQFFGPGTRLTVL.

The chain joins TRBV6-7 to TRBJ1-6, with a possible D match to TRBD1 (5 bases). TRBV6-7 is treated as an ORF (open reading frame) with a function not yet certain. The CDR3 length is 20 residues. The V end lost 2 bases, the J end lost 7 bases, and 27 bases lay between the germline ends. CDR3 in DNA: TGTGCCAGCAGTTACCCGAAACTTGGGCCGGGACTCAGGGCGAATTCACCCCTCCACTTT. Its protein is CASSYPKLGPGLRANSPLHF.

The chain links TRBV29-1 to TRBJ2-7; tentative D call: TRBD2 (5 bases). V lost 4 bases, J lost 5 bases, and 6 bases lay in between. The germline gives CDR1 SQVTM, CDR2 ANQGSEA. There are 10 residues in the CDR3. The chain's CDR3 is CSVGGHEQYF. The CDR3 coding sequence is TGCAGCGTTGGAGGGCACGAGCAGTACTTC.

The chain carries TRBV10-1 and TRBJ1-1, with 7 bases fitting TRBD1. V lost 9 bases and J lost 0; bases outside the gene matches: 4. This CDR3 spans 13 amino acids. The germline CDR1 and CDR2 sequences are WNHNN and SYGVQD (reference sequence). The CDR3 loop reads CASRDSLNTEAFF. The CDR3 nucleotides are TGCGCCAGTCGGGACAGTTTGAACACTGAAGCTTTCTTT.

The V call is TRBV6-6, the J call TRBJ2-1; a possible D gene is TRBD2 (6 bases). The CDR3 has 14 amino acids. Trimming left V 2 bases short and J 9 bases short, with 14 bases between. Germline lookup yields CDR1 MNHNY and CDR2 SVGAGI (reference sequence). The CDR3 here is CASSYPGRRGEQFF. The CDR3 nucleotides read TGTGCCAGCAGTTACCCCGGGAGAAGAGGTGAGCAGTTCTTC.

The rearrangement joins TRBV18 to TRBJ2-1, with 7 bases fitting TRBD2. After removal of 6 bases from V and 4 bases from J, the junction contained 24 bases not matched to a gene. Germline CDR1 is KGHSH and CDR2 is LQKENI. This CDR3 region has 20 residues. The CDR3 spells CASSGRRERSSGKPYNEQFF. The CDR3 bases are TGTGCCAGCTCCGGTAGGAGGGAAAGGTCTAGCGGAAAACCATACAATGAGCAGTTCTTC.

The genes are TRBV5-1 and TRBJ1-5; D not certain. CDR3 length: 14 residues. Trimming took 2 bases from V and 6 from J, leaving 12 bases between them. Germline CDR1 is SGHRS and CDR2 is YFSETQ. Here the CDR3 reads CASSLGGFGQPQHF. In DNA, the CDR3 is TGCGCCAGCAGCTTAGGAGGGTTCGGTCAGCCCCAGCATTTT.

This clone was observed a handful of times. The chain is built from TRBV5-6 and TRBJ2-7; 8 positions agree with TRBD2. This CDR3 is 15 amino acids long. CDR1 SGHDT and CDR2 YYEEEE come from the germline V gene. Losses at the gene ends were 0 bases for V and 6 bases for J; bases not matched to a gene: 8. The CDR3 reads CASSLVGRAIREQYF. The CDR3 DNA reads as TGTGCCAGCAGCTTGGTCGGGAGGGCCATTCGCGAGCAGTACTTC. The full variable domain, completed using reference TRBV5-6 and TRBJ2-7, is DAGVTQSPTHLIKTRGQQVTLRCSPKSGHDTVSWYQQALGQGPQFIFQYYEEEERQRGNFPDRFSGHQFPNYSSELNVNALLLGDSALYLCASSLVGRAIREQYFGPGTRLTVT.